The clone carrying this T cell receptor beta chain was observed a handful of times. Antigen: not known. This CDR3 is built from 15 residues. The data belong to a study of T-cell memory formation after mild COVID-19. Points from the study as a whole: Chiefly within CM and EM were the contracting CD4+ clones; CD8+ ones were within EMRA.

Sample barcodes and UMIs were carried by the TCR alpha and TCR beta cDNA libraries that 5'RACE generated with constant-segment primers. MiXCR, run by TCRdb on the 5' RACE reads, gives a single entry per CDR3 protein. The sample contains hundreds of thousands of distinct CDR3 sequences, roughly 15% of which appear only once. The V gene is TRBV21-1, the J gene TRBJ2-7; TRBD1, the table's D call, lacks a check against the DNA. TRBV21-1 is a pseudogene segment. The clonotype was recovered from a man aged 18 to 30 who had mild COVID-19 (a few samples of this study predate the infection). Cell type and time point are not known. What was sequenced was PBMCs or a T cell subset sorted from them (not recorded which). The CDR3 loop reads CASSKFGGQPYEQYV. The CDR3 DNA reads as TGTGCCAGCAGCAAATTTGGGGGGCAACCCTACGAGCAGTACGTC.